What follows are 18 T cell receptor beta chains derived from one specimen sequenced in a study of T-cell memory formation after mild COVID-19. TCRdb itself ran the 5' RACE reads through MiXCR, one entry per CDR3 protein. There are 35,000 to 45,000 distinct CDR3 sequences in the sample; 6.6% occur only once, and 0.79% lies in the top ten. Sequenced: PBMCs or a T cell subset sorted from them (not recorded which). These TCRs come from an adult who had mild COVID-19 (a few samples of this study predate the infection). Cell type and time point are not known.

The chain links TRBV24-1 to TRBJ1-2, with a weak D call TRBD1 (5 bases). Germline V gene data show CDR1 as KGHDR and CDR2 as SFDVKD. This CDR3 has 12 amino acids. V was trimmed by 7 bases and J by 2 bases, leaving 7 bases between them. The CDR3 reads CATSRDNYGYTF. The CDR3 DNA follows: TGTGCCACCAGCCGGGACAACTATGGCTACACCTTC.

This clonotype was seen ten or more times. This chain connects TRBV12-3 or TRBV12-4 to TRBJ2-5; D call uncertain. V lost 6 bases, J lost 5 bases, and 22 bases lay in between. The CDR3 totals 16 residues. The CDR3 DNA reads as TGTGCCAGCAGCCCAATGGCCGCGAAAGGCCGGGAGACCCAGTACTTC. It codes for CASSPMAAKGRETQYF.

This clonotype has a handful of counts. The chain employs TRBV18 and TRBJ2-7, with 8 bases that match TRBD1. The CDR3 runs to 14 residues. Germline V gives CDR1 KGHSH, CDR2 LQKENI. V trimming: 1 base; J trimming: 6 bases; junction bases outside the gene matches: 5. The CDR3, as DNA: TGTGCCAGCTCACCACGGCAGGGGGCTGGCGAGCAGTACTTC. It encodes CASSPRQGAGEQYF.

This clonotype appeared many times. This chain uses TRBV5-1 with TRBJ1-1; no firm D call. The CDR3 runs 14 residues. Germline assignment: CDR1 SGHRS and CDR2 YFSETQ. Trimming took off 4 bases at V and 1 base at J, with 11 bases between the two ends. Here the CDR3 reads CASSPMTGNTEAFF. CDR3 DNA sequence: TGCGCCAGCAGCCCGATGACGGGGAACACTGAAGCTTTCTTT.

This clonotype was seen ten or more times. The chain is built from TRBV6-5 and TRBJ2-3, with D unclear. The germline V gene has CDR1 MNHEY and CDR2 SVGAGI. The CDR3 covers 15 residues. Trimming removed 0 bases at V and 1 base at J, with 8 bases between. CDR3 residues: CASSYSPRRTDTQYF. Written as DNA, the CDR3 is TGTGCCAGCAGTTACTCACCTCGGCGCACAGATACGCAGTATTTT.

This clonotype was picked up many times. The chain carries TRBV4-1 and TRBJ1-5, with no clear D. The germline CDR1 and CDR2 sequences are MGHRA and YSYEKL. CDR3 length equals 12 residues. Trimming removed 5 bases at V and 4 bases at J, with 6 bases between. CDR3 region: CASSMINQPQHF. DNA for the CDR3: TGCGCCAGCAGCATGATAAATCAGCCCCAGCATTTT.

This clonotype was seen repeatedly, ten times or more. This chain connects TRBV20-1 to TRBJ2-7; 7 positions agree with TRBD1. Per germline, CDR1 DFQATT and CDR2 SNEGSKA (reference sequence). The CDR3 contains 14 residues. The CDR3 sequence: CSALFGTVSYEQYF. Written as DNA, the CDR3 is TGCAGCGCCCTCTTTGGGACAGTCTCCTACGAGCAGTACTTC.

This clonotype was picked up many times. The chain recombines TRBV7-8 with TRBJ1-1, with a tentative D call TRBD1 (6 bases). V lost 5 bases and J lost 7, with 14 bases in between. The CDR3 is 13 residues long. Germline V gene data show CDR1 as SGHVS and CDR2 as FQNEAQ. The CDR3, as DNA: TGTGCCAGCAGCCACGGGACATTCGTTGAAGCTTTCTTT. It encodes CASSHGTFVEAFF. The full variable domain, rest sourced from reference TRBV7-8 and TRBJ1-1, is GAGVSQSPRYKVAKRGQDVALRCDPISGHVSLFWYQQALGQGPEFLTYFQNEAQLDKSGLPSDRFFAERPEGSVSTLKIQRTQQEDSAVYLCASSHGTFVEAFFGQGTRLTVV.

The V call is TRBV18, the J call TRBJ1-2, with 7 positions matching TRBD1. Trimming cost V 2 bases and J 3 bases; bases outside gene matches: 3. The CDR3 loop spans 14 amino acids. Germline V gives CDR1 KGHSH, CDR2 LQKENI. In nucleotides, the CDR3 is TGTGCCAGCTCACCAGACAGGGACGACTATGGCTACACCTTC. Encoded protein: CASSPDRDDYGYTF.

This clonotype was seen ten or more times. CDR3 loop: CASSLASDYGYTF. The CDR3 nucleotides read TGTGCCAGCAGCTTAGCCTCCGACTATGGCTACACCTTC. This sequence joins TRBV7-2 and TRBJ1-2; D is uncertain. The V end was cut by 0 bases, the J end by 3 bases, with 5 bases between. The CDR3 spans 13 residues. Looked up from germline, CDR1 is SGHTA and CDR2 is FQGNSA.

In its sample, this clonotype was seen a few times. At one end, the junction sequence differs from germline, possibly due to a read error. The chain is built from TRBV6-5 and TRBJ1-6; D not certain. The germline V gene encodes CDR1 MNHEY and CDR2 SVGAGI. The CDR3 is made up of 13 amino acids. This CDR3 is CASSYLGNSLLHF. For the CDR3, the DNA is TGTGCCAGCAGTTATTTGGGCAATTCACTCCTCCACTTT.

This clonotype was detected ten times or more. This rearrangement joins TRBV7-9 to TRBJ2-3; D gene unclear. Trimming shortened V by 5 bases and J by 1 base, and 7 bases separated the two germline ends. This CDR3 has 13 amino acids. Germline V gives CDR1 SEHNR, CDR2 FQNEAQ (reference sequence). The CDR3 spells CASSPSGTDTQYF. The CDR3 DNA reads TGTGCCAGCAGCCCATCGGGCACAGATACGCAGTATTTT.

This clonotype showed up many times. This chain links TRBV21-1 with TRBJ1-5. TRBV21-1 is labeled a pseudogene. This CDR3 contains 17 residues. The CDR3 is CASNSPAGLRGNQPQHF. CDR3 nucleotides: TGTGCCAGCAACTCCCCAGCGGGATTAAGGGGGAATCAGCCCCAGCATTTT.

This clonotype was counted ten times or more. The V and J genes are TRBV9 and TRBJ2-1; D ambiguous. CDR3 length equals 15 residues. Deletions cut 0 bases from V and 8 bases from J, with 15 bases between. In germline, CDR1 is SGDLS, CDR2 YYNGEE. CDR3 in DNA: TGTGCCAGCAGCGTAGGGCTGGAGACGCTTGATGAGCAGTTCTTC. Protein sequence: CASSVGLETLDEQFF.

The rearrangement uses TRBV14 and TRBJ2-5; D gene unclear. Germline V gene sequence: CDR1 SGHDN, CDR2 FVKESK. The CDR3 totals 15 residues. The V end lost 2 bases, the J end lost 4 bases, and 14 bases lay between the germline ends. The CDR3 DNA reads TGTGCCAGCAGCCAACGGCGTGGGGTCCGAGAGACCCAGTACTTC. It is translated as CASSQRRGVRETQYF.

Ten or more counts support this clonotype. This sequence joins TRBV12-3 or TRBV12-4 and TRBJ1-1; perhaps TRBD1 as D (6 bases). CDR3 size: 15 residues. V lost 6 bases, J lost 5 bases, and 19 bases lay in between. CDR3 amino acids: CASRPTQGFGTEAFF. The CDR3 DNA is TGTGCCAGCAGACCCACACAGGGTTTTGGGACTGAAGCTTTCTTT.

This clonotype appeared many times. The chain employs TRBV19 and TRBJ1-1, with D hard to call. This CDR3 is built from 14 residues. Germline V gene lookup returns CDR1 LNHDA and CDR2 SQIVND (reference sequence). V was cut by 4 bases and J by 4 bases, with 13 bases left in between. The CDR3 is CASSTTRYRTEAFF. CDR3 bases: TGTGCCAGTAGTACTACACGGTACCGCACTGAAGCTTTCTTT.

The table lists this clonotype with many counts. This sequence joins TRBV5-5 and TRBJ2-1; TRBD1 matches 12 bases. Germline V gene data show CDR1 as SGHKS and CDR2 as YYEKEE (reference sequence). CDR3 length: 17 amino acids. V lost 4 bases, J lost 6 bases, and 11 bases stayed unmatched. In DNA, the CDR3 is TGTGCCAGCAGCCCCCACCCGGGACAGGGGGCGGTCAATGAGCAGTTCTTC. The encoded protein is CASSPHPGQGAVNEQFF.